This TCR beta chain is from a study of T-cell reconstitution after alpha-beta-depleted transplantation in children. This CDR3 spans 16 amino acids. V shed 5 bases and J 2 bases; nucleotides not matched to a gene: 6. Germline CDR1 reads KGHDR; CDR2 reads SFDVKD. Study outcomes and limitations: There were reportedly several hundred expanded graft clones from which alpha-beta T cells came about two months after transplant. The main origin of T-cell counts and diversity one year after transplant was newly produced T cells. Where some patients showed high TCRbeta diversity at day 60, it came from recipient T cells and thymic progenitors that had survived.

This clonotype was recorded at least ten times. Its antigen is unknown. Unique molecular identifiers tagged the TCRbeta library. MiXCR was run by TCRdb on the PCR reads, yielding one entry per CDR3 protein. The table has about 260,000 distinct CDR3 sequences, 7.5% to 9.5% seen once. This clonotype was sampled from a male patient younger than 18 who had a stem cell transplant for acute lymphoblastic leukemia, so the T cells may come from the graft donor. The chain links TRBV24-1 to TRBJ2-2; TRBD1 aligns across 8 bases. The sample was PBMCs, mostly from graft donor cells, taken 180 days after TCRalphabeta/CD19-depleted stem cell transplant. CDR3 sequence reads: CATSAGTGHNTGELFF. CDR3 coding DNA: TGTGCCACCAGTGCCGGGACAGGCCATAACACCGGGGAGCTGTTTTTT.